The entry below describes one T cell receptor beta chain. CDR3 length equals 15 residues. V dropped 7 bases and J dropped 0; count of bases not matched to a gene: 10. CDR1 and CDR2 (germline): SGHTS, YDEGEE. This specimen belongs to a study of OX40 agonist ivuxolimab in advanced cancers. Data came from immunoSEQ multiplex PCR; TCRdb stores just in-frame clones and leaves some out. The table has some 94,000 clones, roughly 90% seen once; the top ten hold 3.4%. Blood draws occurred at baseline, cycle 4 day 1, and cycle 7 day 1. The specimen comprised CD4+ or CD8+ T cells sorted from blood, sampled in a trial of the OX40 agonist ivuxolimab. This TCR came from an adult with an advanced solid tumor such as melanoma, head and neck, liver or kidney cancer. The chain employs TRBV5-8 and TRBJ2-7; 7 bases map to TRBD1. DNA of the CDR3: TGTGCCAGCCCACACGACAGGGCCACCTCCTACGAGCAGTACTTC. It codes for CASPHDRATSYEQYF.